The 20 T cell receptor beta chains below were found in one sample sequenced in a study of control samples from healthy donors and cancer patients. The protocol was immunoSEQ multiplex PCR, while the TCRdb copy is restricted to in-frame clones and leaves out a portion. Of around 180,000 clones detected, roughly 92% appear once; the ten largest clones hold about 1.5%. Sequencing was performed on blood. The source of these receptors is a woman between 18 and 29 years old in good health.

The chain joins TRBV11-2 to TRBJ2-1; weak D call: TRBD1 (5 bases). From germline, CDR1 is SGHAT and CDR2 FQNNGV. V shed 5 bases and J shed 4 bases, with 15 bases lying between them. The CDR3 spans 15 residues. CDR3 DNA sequence: TGTGCCAGCAGCCCTCCCGGTGGGGCATACAATGAGCAGTTCTTC. Translating it yields CASSPPGGAYNEQFF.

This chain links TRBV5-1 with TRBJ1-5; TRBD1 might be the D (6 bases). V lost 0 bases, J lost 0 bases, and 7 bases lay in between. The germline V gene has CDR1 SGHRS and CDR2 YFSETQ. The CDR3 covers 15 residues. CDR3 protein: CASSLAGASNQPQHF. The DNA for the CDR3 is TGCGCCAGCAGCTTGGCAGGGGCTAGCAATCAGCCCCAGCATTTT.

In DNA form, the CDR3 reads TGTGCCAGCAGCTTAGAAAGGTTCCACGAGCAGTACTTC. Encoded protein: CASSLERFHEQYF. The chain has TRBV7-9 and TRBJ2-7; D gene unclear. The V gene's germline CDR1 is SEHNR and CDR2 FQNEAQ (reference sequence). The V end was cut by 1 base, the J end by 5 bases, with 9 bases between. This CDR3 region has 13 residues. Variable domain in full (rest from reference TRBV7-9 and TRBJ2-7): DTGVSQNPRHKITKRGQNVTFRCDPISEHNRLYWYRQTLGQGPEFLTYFQNEAQLEKSRLLSDRFSAERPKGSFSTLEIQRTEQGDSAMYLCASSLERFHEQYFGPGTRLTVT.

The rearrangement links TRBV24-1 to TRBJ2-2; 7 positions match TRBD2. Germline loops: CDR1 KGHDR, CDR2 SFDVKD. V trimming: 8 bases; J trimming: 7 bases; junction bases outside the gene matches: 6. This CDR3 comprises 13 residues. CDR3 protein: CATMSGTYGELFF. CDR3 nucleotides: TGTGCCACCATGAGCGGGACGTACGGGGAGCTGTTTTTT.

DNA for the CDR3: TGTGCCAGCAGCCCGATTAAGCGGTTCCCCAATGAGCAGTTCTTC. Translated: CASSPIKRFPNEQFF. The V gene is TRBV11-2, the J gene TRBJ2-1; D may be TRBD2 (5 bases). The ends were cut back, 5 bases at V and 6 bases at J, with 17 bases in the middle. Germline-derived CDR1 and CDR2 are SGHAT and FQNNGV. The CDR3 loop spans 15 amino acids.

The chain links TRBV18 to TRBJ2-3, with D tentatively TRBD1 (5 bases). There are 15 residues in the CDR3. The germline V and J ends were trimmed by 2 bases and 2 bases, with 11 bases remaining between them. The germline V gene has CDR1 KGHSH and CDR2 LQKENI. The CDR3 is CASSPGAQTTDTQYF. In DNA, the CDR3 is TGTGCCAGCTCACCAGGGGCACAGACCACAGATACGCAGTATTTT.

This sequence joins TRBV10-2 and TRBJ2-7; D gene ambiguous. In germline, CDR1 is WSHSY, CDR2 SAAADI. V dropped 0 bases and J dropped 5 bases, with 14 bases sitting between them. The CDR3 consists of 15 residues. Here the CDR3 reads CASSESKIDPNEQYF. Here the CDR3 DNA reads TGCGCCAGCAGTGAGTCGAAGATCGACCCTAACGAGCAGTACTTC.

The CDR3 nucleotides read TGCGCCAGCAGCCAGGGACGTCTCACTGAAGCTTTCTTT. Its translation is CASSQGRLTEAFF. The V call is TRBV4-1, the J call TRBJ1-1, with D possibly TRBD1 on 5 matching bases. CDR1 MGHRA and CDR2 YSYEKL come from the germline V gene. This CDR3 contains 13 residues. Trimming took 3 bases from V and 4 from J, leaving 9 bases between them.

CDR3 region: CATSSEGTGPGEQYF. The DNA for the CDR3 is TGTGCCACCAGCTCGGAGGGGACAGGGCCCGGCGAGCAGTACTTC. The chain uses TRBV24-1 and TRBJ2-7, with 9 nucleotides matching TRBD1. CDR1 and CDR2 (germline): KGHDR, SFDVKD. The junction had 12 bases not matched to a gene; V was cut back by 7 bases and J by 6 bases. This CDR3 region has 15 residues.

V usage is TRBV4-1 and J usage is TRBJ1-5, with D perhaps TRBD1 (6 bases). The CDR3 is 17 amino acids. Germline assignment: CDR1 MGHRA and CDR2 YSYEKL. The V and J ends lost 1 base and 0 bases respectively, with 13 bases between them. CDR3 loop: CASSQAGTTDSNQPQHF. As DNA, the CDR3 is TGCGCCAGCAGCCAAGCCGGGACAACAGATAGCAATCAGCCCCAGCATTTT.

The chain carries TRBV10-2 and TRBJ2-3, with D perhaps being TRBD1 or TRBD2 (5 bases each). V lost 4 bases and J lost 6, with 5 bases in between. CDR1 and CDR2 (germline): WSHSY, SAAADI. This CDR3 region has 11 residues. The CDR3 sequence: CASSGGDTQYF. As DNA, the CDR3 is TGCGCCAGCAGTGGGGGGGATACGCAGTATTTT.

V is TRBV11-3 and J is TRBJ2-1; D possibly corresponds to TRBD2 (5 bases). Germline V gene lookup returns CDR1 SGHNT and CDR2 YENEEA. Trimming took 3 bases from V and 2 from J, leaving 8 bases between them. This CDR3 has 14 residues. CDR3 bases: TGTGCCAGCAGCTTTCGGGGAACCTACAATGAGCAGTTCTTC. Translating gives CASSFRGTYNEQFF.

J is TRBJ1-5 and V is TRBV6-5; 7 bases agree with TRBD1. CDR1 is MNHEY, CDR2 SVGAGI, per germline. The CDR3 spans 14 residues. V lost 0 bases and J lost 11; bases outside the gene matches: 7. The CDR3 region has the DNA TGTGCCAGCAGTTACTCGATGGAGGGGGCATCCCAGCATTTT. Encoded protein: CASSYSMEGASQHF.

The chain couples TRBV6-6 to TRBJ1-2; 9 nucleotides agree with TRBD1. Trimming cost V 6 bases and J 8 bases; bases outside gene matches: 16. The CDR3 runs to 16 residues. Germline values: CDR1 MNHNY, CDR2 SVGAGI (reference sequence). The CDR3 protein is CASSSGQGPERGGYTF. The CDR3 nucleotides are TGTGCCAGCAGCTCAGGACAGGGGCCGGAGAGGGGCGGCTACACCTTC.

A word on this clone: One end of the junction does not line up with germline, which may come from a read error. V usage is TRBV3-1 (or the pseudogene TRBV3-2) and J usage is TRBJ2-7; 9 bases agree with TRBD1. The CDR3 spans 12 residues. In germline, CDR1 is LGHDT, CDR2 YNNKEL (reference sequence). The CDR3 is CASSRGDGTGIF. CDR3 in DNA: TGTGCCAGCAGCCGCGGCGACGGGACAGGGATCTTC.

The J gene is TRBJ2-3, the V gene TRBV7-9; possible D gene TRBD1, 6 bases. The germline V gene has CDR1 SEHNR and CDR2 FQNEAQ (reference sequence). The CDR3 extends over 16 amino acids. V shed 4 bases and J shed 1 base, with 15 bases lying between them. This chain's CDR3 is CASSSSWAGGTDTQYF. In DNA, the CDR3 is TGTGCCAGCAGCTCCTCTTGGGCAGGGGGCACAGATACGCAGTATTTT.

The chain has TRBV5-1 and TRBJ1-2; 7 bases line up with TRBD1. The CDR3 contains 12 residues. V trimming: 4 bases; J trimming: 8 bases; junction bases outside the gene matches: 5. Germline-derived CDR1 and CDR2 are SGHRS and YFSETQ. The CDR3 loop reads CASSLTGEGYTF. The CDR3 DNA reads as TGCGCCAGCAGCCTTACAGGGGAAGGCTACACCTTC.

The V and J genes are TRBV10-3 and TRBJ1-2; D remains ambiguous. The CDR3 consists of 13 residues. Trimming pared 6 bases from V and 7 bases from J, leaving 15 bases between. Germline values: CDR1 ENHRY, CDR2 SYGVKD. CDR3 sequence (DNA): TGTGCCATCAGGGCTGGACGCGAGGCTGGCTACACCTTC. Protein: CAIRAGREAGYTF.

The J gene is TRBJ2-3, the V gene TRBV19; D may correspond to TRBD1 or TRBD2 (5 bases each). The V and J ends lost 6 bases and 2 bases respectively, with 15 bases between them. The V gene's germline CDR1 is LNHDA and CDR2 SQIVND (reference sequence). The CDR3 sequence is 15 residues long. CDR3 DNA: TGTGCCAGTAGGGAGGTACAGGTCGCCACAGATACGCAGTATTTT. Its translation: CASREVQVATDTQYF. The complete variable domain, with remaining parts taken from reference TRBV19 and TRBJ2-3, reads DGGITQSPKYLFRKEGQNVTLSCEQNLNHDAMYWYRQDPGQGLRLIYYSQIVNDFQKGDIAEGYSVSREKKESFPLTVTSAQKNPTAFYLCASREVQVATDTQYFGPGTRLTVL.

The V gene is TRBV4-1, the J gene TRBJ1-4, with 7 bases identical to TRBD1. Germline values: CDR1 MGHRA, CDR2 YSYEKL. The J segment lost 8 bases and the V segment lost 2 bases, leaving 8 bases of the junction unmatched. The CDR3 covers 15 residues. The CDR3 DNA follows: TGCGCCAGCAGCCAATTGACAGGGAAAAACGAAAAACTGTTTTTT. It specifies CASSQLTGKNEKLFF.